This T cell receptor (beta chain) emerged from a study of response to subunit inactivated influenza vaccine. TCRdb recomputed calls from the RT-PCR reads with MiXCR, one row per CDR3 protein. The data hold about 500,000 distinct CDR3 sequences, with approximately 15% observed a single time. Germline CDR1 MNHEY, CDR2 SVGEGT. Between the trimmed V and J ends, which lost 0 bases and 6 bases, there was a span of 9 bases. The length of the CDR3 is 14 residues. Regarding the study as a whole: The study's authors posited that every seasonal influenza vaccination enlists few new T cells.

About this clonotype itself: Its antigen is not identified.

The clonotype was recovered from a man aged 50 to 69 who received an inactivated influenza vaccine. The rearrangement links TRBV6-2 or TRBV6-3 to TRBJ1-5, with D unclear. The starting material was CD4+ T cells sorted from PBMCs, obtained less than 25 months after vaccination. This chain's CDR3 is CASSYSSLSQPQHF. The CDR3 coding sequence is TGTGCCAGCAGTTACTCTTCGCTTTCTCAGCCCCAGCATTTT.